This TCR beta chain came from a study of T-cell reconstitution after alpha-beta-depleted transplantation in children. Study results and caveats: After one year, T-cell counts and TCRbeta diversity mostly came from new T cells. Reportedly, roughly two months post-transplant, alpha-beta T cells arose from several hundred expanded graft clones. The high TCRbeta diversity at day 60 in some patients came from surviving recipient T cells and thymic progenitors.

V shed 3 bases and J 8 bases; nucleotides not matched to a gene: 9. The CDR3 is made up of 15 amino acids. Germline loops: CDR1 LGHNA, CDR2 YSLEER. Unique molecular identifiers were used in preparing the TCRbeta library. From the PCR reads, TCRdb called clonotypes with MiXCR, one entry per CDR3 protein. The data contain about 300,000 distinct CDR3 sequences, roughly 7.8% of them singletons. This clonotype was seen at least ten times. Its target is not known. The chain links TRBV4-3 to TRBJ2-3, with 9 positions matching TRBD2. The material was peripheral blood, obtained 360 days after TCRalphabeta/CD19-depleted stem cell transplant. The receptor was derived from a female patient between 2 and 15 years old who had a stem cell transplant for Fanconi anemia, so the T cells may come from the graft donor. The CDR3 protein is CASSQGAGGPGTQYF. As DNA, the CDR3 is TGCGCCAGCAGCCAGGGGGCGGGGGGGCCAGGTACGCAGTATTTT.